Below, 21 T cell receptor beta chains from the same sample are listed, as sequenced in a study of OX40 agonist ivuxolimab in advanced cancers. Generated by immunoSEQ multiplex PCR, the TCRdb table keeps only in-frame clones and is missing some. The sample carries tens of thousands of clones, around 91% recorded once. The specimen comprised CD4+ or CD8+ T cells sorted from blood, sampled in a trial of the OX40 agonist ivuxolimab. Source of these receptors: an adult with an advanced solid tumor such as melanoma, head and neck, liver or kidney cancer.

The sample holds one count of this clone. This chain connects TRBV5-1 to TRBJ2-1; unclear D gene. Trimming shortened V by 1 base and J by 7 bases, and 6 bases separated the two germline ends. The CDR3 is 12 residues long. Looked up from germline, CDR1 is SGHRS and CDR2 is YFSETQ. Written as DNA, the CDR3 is TGCGCCAGCAGCTTGTCTAGGAATGAGCAGTTCTTC. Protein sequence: CASSLSRNEQFF.

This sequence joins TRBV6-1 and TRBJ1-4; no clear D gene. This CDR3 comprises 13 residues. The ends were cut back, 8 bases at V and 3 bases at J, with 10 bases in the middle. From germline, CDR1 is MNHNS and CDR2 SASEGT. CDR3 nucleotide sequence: TGTGCCAGCGGGAGGGAAGCTAATGAAAAACTGTTTTTT. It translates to CASGREANEKLFF.

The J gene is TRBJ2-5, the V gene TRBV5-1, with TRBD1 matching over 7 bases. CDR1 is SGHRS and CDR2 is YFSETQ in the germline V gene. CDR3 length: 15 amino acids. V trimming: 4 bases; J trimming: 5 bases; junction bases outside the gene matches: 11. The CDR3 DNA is TGCGCCAGCAGCGACCCCGGGACAGTGGTGGAGACCCAGTACTTC. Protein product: CASSDPGTVVETQYF.

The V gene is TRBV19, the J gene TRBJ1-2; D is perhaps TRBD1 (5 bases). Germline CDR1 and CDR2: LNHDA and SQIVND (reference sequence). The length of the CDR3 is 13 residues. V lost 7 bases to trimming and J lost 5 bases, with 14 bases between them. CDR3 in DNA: TGTGCCAGTAACCACGATGAGGGGTATGGCTACACCTTC. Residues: CASNHDEGYGYTF.

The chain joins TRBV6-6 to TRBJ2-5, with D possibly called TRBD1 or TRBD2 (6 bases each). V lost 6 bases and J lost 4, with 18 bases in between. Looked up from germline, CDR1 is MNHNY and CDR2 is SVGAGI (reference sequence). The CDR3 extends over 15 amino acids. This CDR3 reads CASSTHRAGGETQYF. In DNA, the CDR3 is TGTGCCAGCAGCACCCACAGGGCCGGGGGAGAGACCCAGTACTTC.

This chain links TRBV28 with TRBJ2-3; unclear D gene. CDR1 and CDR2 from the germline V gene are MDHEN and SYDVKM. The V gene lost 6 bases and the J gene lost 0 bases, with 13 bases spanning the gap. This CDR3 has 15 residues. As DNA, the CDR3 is TGTGCCAGCAGCTCCGGTCGATCAAGCACAGATACGCAGTATTTT. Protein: CASSSGRSSTDTQYF.

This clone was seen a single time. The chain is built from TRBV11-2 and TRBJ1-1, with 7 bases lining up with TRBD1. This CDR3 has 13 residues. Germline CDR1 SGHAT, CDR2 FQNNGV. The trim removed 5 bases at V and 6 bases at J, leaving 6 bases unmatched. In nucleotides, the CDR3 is TGTGCCAGCAGCCACCCGACAGGGCCTGAAGCTTTCTTT. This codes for CASSHPTGPEAFF.

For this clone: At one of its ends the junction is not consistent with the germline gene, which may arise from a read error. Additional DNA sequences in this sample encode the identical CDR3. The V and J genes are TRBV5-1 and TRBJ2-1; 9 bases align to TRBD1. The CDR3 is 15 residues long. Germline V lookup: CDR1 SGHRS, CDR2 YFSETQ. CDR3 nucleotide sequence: TGTGCCAGCAGCGTGGGACAGGGACCCTACAATGAGCAGTTCTTC. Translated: CASSVGQGPYNEQFF.

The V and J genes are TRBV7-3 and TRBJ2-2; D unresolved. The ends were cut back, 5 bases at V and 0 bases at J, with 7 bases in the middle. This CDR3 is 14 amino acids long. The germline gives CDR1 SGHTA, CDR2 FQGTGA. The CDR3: CASSPSSNTGELFF. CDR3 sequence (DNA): TGTGCCAGCAGCCCCAGCTCGAACACCGGGGAGCTGTTTTTT. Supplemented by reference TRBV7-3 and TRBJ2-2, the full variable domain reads GAGVSQTPSNKVTEKGKYVELRCDPISGHTALYWYRQSLGQGPEFLIYFQGTGAADDSGLPNDRFFAVRPEGSVSTLKIQRTERGDSAVYLCASSPSSNTGELFFGEGSRLTVL.

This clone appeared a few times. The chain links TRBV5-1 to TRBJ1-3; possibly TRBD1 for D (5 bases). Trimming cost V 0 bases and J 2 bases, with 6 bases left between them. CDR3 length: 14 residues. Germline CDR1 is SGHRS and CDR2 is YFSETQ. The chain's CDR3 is CASSLGQPGNTIYF. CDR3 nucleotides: TGCGCCAGCAGCTTGGGACAGCCTGGAAACACCATATATTTT.

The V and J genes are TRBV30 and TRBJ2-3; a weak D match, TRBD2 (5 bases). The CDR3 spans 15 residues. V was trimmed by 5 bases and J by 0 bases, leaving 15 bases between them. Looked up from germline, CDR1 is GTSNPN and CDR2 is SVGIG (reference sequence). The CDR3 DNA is TGTGCCTGGGGCCCCCGGAGGCTGAGCACAGATACGCAGTATTTT. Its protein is CAWGPRRLSTDTQYF.

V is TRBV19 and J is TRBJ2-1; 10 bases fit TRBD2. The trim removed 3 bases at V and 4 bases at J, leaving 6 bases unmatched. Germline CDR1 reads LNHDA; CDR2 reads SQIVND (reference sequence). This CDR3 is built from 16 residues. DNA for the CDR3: TGTGCCAGTAGTATTGGGCTAGCGGGAGTTTACAATGAGCAGTTCTTC. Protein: CASSIGLAGVYNEQFF.

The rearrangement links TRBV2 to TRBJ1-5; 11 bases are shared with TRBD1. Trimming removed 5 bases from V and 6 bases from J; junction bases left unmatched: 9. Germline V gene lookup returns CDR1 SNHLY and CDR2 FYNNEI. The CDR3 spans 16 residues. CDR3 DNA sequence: TGTGCCAGCAGTCCCCTTGGACAGGGGGCGAGTCAGCCCCAGCATTTT. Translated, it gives CASSPLGQGASQPQHF.

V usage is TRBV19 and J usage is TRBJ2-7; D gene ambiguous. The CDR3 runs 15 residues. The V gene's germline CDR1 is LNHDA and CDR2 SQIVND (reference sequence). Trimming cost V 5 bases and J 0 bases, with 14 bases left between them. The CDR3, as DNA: TGTGCCAGTAGTTGGTCTAAGGCGGTCTCCTACGAGCAGTACTTC. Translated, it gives CASSWSKAVSYEQYF.

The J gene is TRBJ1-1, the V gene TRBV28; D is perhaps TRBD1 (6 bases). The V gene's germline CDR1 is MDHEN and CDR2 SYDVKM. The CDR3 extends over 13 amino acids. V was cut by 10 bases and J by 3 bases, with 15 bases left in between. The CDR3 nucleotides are TGTGCCACGGGTGTAGGGGGTCACACTGAAGCTTTCTTT. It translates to CATGVGGHTEAFF. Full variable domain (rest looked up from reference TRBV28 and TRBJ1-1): DVKVTQSSRYLVKRTGEKVFLECVQDMDHENMFWYRQDPGLGLRLIYFSYDVKMKEKGDIPEGYSVSREKKERFSLILESASTNQTSMYLCATGVGGHTEAFFGQGTRLTVV.

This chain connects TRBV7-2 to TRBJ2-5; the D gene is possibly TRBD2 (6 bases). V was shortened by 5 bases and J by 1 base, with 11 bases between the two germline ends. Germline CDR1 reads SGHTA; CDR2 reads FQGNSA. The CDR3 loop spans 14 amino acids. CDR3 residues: CASSTAGIQETQYF. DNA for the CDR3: TGTGCCAGCAGCACAGCGGGCATCCAAGAGACCCAGTACTTC. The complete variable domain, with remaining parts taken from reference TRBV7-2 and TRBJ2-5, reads GAGVSQSPSNKVTEKGKDVELRCDPISGHTALYWYRQSLGQGLEFLIYFQGNSAPDKSGLPSDRFSAERTGGSVSTLTIQRTQQEDSAVYLCASSTAGIQETQYFGPGTRLLVL.

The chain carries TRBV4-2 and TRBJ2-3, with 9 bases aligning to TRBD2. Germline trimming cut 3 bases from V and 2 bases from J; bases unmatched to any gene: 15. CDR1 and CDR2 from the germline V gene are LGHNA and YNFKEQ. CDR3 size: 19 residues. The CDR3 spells CASSHLEGVAGESTDTQYF. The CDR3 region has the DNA TGTGCCAGCAGCCATCTGGAGGGCGTAGCGGGGGAGTCCACAGATACGCAGTATTTT.

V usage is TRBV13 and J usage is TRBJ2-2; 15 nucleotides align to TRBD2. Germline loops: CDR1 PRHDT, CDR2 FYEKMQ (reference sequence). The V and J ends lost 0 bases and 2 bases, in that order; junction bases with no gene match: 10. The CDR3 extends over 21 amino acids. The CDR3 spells CASSLGTPGLAGGGNTGELFF. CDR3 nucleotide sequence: TGTGCCAGCAGCTTAGGCACACCGGGACTAGCGGGAGGAGGAAACACCGGGGAGCTGTTTTTT.

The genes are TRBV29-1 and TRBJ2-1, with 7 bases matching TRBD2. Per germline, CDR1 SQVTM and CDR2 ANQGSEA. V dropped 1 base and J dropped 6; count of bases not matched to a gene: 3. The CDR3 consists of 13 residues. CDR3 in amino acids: CSVEGLAGNEQFF. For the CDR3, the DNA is TGCAGCGTTGAAGGACTAGCTGGCAATGAGCAGTTCTTC.

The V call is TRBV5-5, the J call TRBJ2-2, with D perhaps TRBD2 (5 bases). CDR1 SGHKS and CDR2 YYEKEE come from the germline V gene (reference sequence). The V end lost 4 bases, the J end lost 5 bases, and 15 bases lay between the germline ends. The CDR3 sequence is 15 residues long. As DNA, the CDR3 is TGTGCCAGCAGCCGGCGGGTAGATTCTACCGGGGAGCTGTTTTTT. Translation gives CASSRRVDSTGELFF.

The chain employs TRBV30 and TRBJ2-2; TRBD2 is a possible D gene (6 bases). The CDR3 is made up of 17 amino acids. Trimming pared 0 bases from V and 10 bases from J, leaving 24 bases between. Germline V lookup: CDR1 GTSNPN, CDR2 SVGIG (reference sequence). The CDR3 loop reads CAWSVRERINTGQELFF. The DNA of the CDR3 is TGTGCCTGGAGTGTACGGGAGCGGATTAACACCGGGCAGGAGCTGTTTTTT. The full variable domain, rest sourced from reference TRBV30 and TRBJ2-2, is SQTIHQWPATLVQPVGSPLSLECTVEGTSNPNLYWYRQAAGRGLQLLFYSVGIGQISSEVPQNLSASRPQDRQFILSSKKLLLSDSGFYLCAWSVRERINTGQELFFGEGSRLTVL.